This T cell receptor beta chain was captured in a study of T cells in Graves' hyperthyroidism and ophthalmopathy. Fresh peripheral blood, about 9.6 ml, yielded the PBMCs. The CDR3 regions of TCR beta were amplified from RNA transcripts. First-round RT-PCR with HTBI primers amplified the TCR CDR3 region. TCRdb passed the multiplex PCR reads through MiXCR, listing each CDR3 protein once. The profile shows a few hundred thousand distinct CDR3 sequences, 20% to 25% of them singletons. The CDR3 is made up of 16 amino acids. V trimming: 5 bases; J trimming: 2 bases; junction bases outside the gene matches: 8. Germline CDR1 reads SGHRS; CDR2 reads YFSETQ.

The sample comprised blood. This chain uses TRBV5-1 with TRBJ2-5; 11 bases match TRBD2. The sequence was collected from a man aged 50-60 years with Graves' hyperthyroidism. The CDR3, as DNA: TGCGCCAGCAGTCCTAGCGGGAGGCCCAAACAAGAGACCCAGTACTTC. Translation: CASSPSGRPKQETQYF. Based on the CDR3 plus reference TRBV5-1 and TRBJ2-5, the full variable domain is KAGVTQTPRYLIKTRGQQVTLSCSPISGHRSVSWYQQTPGQGLQFLFEYFSETQRNKGNFPGRFSGRQFSNSRSEMNVSTLELGDSALYLCASSPSGRPKQETQYFGPGTRLLVL.